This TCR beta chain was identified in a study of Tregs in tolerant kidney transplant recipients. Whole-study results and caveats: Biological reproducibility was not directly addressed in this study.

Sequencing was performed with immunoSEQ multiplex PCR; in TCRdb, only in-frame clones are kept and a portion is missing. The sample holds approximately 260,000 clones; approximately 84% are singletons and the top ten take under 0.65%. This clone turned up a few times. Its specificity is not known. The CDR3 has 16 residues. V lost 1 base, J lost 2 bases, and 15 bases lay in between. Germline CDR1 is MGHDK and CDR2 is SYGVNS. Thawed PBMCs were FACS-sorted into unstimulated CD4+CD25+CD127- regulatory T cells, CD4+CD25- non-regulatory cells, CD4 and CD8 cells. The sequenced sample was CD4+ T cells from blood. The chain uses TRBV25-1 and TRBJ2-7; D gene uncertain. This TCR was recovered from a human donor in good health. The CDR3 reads CASSELRVRSTYEQYF. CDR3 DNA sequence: TGTGCCAGCAGTGAATTAAGGGTCCGGTCAACCTACGAGCAGTACTTC.